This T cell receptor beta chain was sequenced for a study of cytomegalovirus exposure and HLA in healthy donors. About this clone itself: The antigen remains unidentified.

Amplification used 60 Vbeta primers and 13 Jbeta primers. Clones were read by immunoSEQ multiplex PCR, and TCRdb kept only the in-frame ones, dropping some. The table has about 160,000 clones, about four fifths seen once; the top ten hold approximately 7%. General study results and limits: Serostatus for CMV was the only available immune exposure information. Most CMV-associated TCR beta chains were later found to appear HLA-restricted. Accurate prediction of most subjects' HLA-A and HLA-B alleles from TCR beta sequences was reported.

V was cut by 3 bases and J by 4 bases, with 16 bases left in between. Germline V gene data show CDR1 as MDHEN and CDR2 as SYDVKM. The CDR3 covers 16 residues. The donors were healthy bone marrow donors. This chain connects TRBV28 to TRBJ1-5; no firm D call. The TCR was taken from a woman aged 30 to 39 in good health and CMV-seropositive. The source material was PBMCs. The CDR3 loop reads CASSFFGELANQPQHF. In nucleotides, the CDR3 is TGTGCCAGCAGTTTTTTCGGGGAATTGGCGAATCAGCCCCAGCATTTT.